The T cell receptor beta chain under discussion was sequenced for a study of blood T cell repertoires in COVID-19. At the level of the study: COVID-19 samples collected from the United States, Italy and Spain covered acute and convalescent phases. PBMCs, B-cell-depleted T cells, or T cells provided the cDNA or gDNA that made up the material.

The CDR3 runs 15 residues. The germline gives CDR1 LGHDT, CDR2 YNNKEL (reference sequence). V dropped 4 bases and J dropped 8; count of bases not matched to a gene: 9. Authors' analysis steps: Nucleated cell counts were estimated from reference gene primer amplification. Generated by immunoSEQ multiplex PCR, the TCRdb table keeps only in-frame clones and is missing some. V and J calls and clone size are given by that table; D and trimming were obtained from the DNA. The sample has some 220,000 clones, 84% seen once. The receptor was derived from a middle-aged man with acute or convalescent COVID-19. The chain has TRBV3-1 (or the pseudogene TRBV3-2) and TRBJ2-7; 12 bases line up with TRBD1. The sequenced sample was peripheral blood. In DNA, the CDR3 is TGTGCCAGCAGCCTAGACCGGGACAGGGGGCGGAAGCAGTACTTC. It translates to CASSLDRDRGRKQYF.